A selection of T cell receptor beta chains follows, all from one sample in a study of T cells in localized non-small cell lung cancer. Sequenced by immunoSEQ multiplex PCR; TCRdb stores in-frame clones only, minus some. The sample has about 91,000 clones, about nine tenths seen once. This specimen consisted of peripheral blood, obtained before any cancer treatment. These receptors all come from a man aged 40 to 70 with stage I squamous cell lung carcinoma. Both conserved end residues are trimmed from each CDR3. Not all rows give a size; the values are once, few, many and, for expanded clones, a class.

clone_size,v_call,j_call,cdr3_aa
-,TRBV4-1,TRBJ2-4,ASSQEWGGAKNIQY
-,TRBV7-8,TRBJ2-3,ASSPRAGGSWDTQY
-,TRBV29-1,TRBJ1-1,SASGATGTEAF
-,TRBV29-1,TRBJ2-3,SVEVVSTDTQY
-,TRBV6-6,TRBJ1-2,ASRDLRGYT
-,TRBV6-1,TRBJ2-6,ASSATASGANVLT
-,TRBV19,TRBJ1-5,ASSPSRVWVQPQH
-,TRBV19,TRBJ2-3,ASSIEGSGDTQY
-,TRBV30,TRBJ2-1,ACQVAGGYNEQF
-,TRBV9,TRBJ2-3,ATTSGDDTDTQY
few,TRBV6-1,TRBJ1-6,ASRTMGYNSPLH
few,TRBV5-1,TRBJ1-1,ASSLVQGSTEAF
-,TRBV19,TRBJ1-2,ASSGSLANYGYT
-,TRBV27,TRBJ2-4,ASSPEAQRGKNIQY
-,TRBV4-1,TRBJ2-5,ASSQVGQETQY
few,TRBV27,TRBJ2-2,ATGQGAYTGELF
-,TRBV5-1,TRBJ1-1,ASSPRTGNTEAF
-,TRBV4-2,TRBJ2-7,ASSQRLAGGSSYEQY
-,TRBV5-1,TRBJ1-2,ASSLVMGPGGYT
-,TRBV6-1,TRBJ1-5,ASSVVGPQH
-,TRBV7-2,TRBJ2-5,ASSLQKAQETQY
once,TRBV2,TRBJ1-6,ASSEARTLNSPLH
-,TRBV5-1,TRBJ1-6,ASSPGTVNSPLH
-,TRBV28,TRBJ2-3,ASSLYGISTDTQY
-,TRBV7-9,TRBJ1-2,ASSLQGAYGYT
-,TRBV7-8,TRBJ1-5,ASSFVQGGNQPQH
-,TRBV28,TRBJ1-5,ASSLGGLGNQPQH
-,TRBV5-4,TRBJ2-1,ASSPTSSYNEQF
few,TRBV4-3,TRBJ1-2,ASSQGGANYGYT
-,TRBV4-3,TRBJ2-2,ASSQVVGRFGELF
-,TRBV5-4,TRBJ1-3,ASSSARGASGNTIY
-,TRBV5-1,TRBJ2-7,ASSSDVNEQY
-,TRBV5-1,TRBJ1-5,ASSPGAPDQPQH
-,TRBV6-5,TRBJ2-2,ASSYFSGGHRELF
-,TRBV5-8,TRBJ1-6,ASSLGQGNPYNSPLH
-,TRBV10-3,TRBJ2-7,AISEAKRNVYEQY
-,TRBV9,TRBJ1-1,ASSQGRVGSTEAF
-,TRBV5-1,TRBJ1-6,ASSETWDNSPLH
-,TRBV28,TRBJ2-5,ASRGGVADVETQY
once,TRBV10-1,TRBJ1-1,ASSESRGTEAF
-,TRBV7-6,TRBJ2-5,ASSSEPGQVKTQY